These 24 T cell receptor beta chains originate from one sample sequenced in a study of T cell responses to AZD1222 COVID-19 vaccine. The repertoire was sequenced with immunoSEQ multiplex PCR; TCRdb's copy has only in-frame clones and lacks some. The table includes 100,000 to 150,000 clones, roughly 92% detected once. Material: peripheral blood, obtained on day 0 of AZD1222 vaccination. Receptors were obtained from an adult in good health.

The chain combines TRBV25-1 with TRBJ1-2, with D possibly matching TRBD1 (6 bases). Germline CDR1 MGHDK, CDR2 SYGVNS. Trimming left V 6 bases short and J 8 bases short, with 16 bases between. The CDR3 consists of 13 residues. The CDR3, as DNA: TGTGCCAGCAGCGCCAGGGGTAGTGCGGGCTACACCTTC. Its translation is CASSARGSAGYTF.

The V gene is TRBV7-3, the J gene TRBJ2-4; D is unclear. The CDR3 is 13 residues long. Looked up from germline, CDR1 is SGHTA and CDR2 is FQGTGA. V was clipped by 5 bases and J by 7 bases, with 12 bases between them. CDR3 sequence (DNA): TGTGCCAGCAGCCCCCTAGGGTCTAACATTCAGTACTTC. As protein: CASSPLGSNIQYF.

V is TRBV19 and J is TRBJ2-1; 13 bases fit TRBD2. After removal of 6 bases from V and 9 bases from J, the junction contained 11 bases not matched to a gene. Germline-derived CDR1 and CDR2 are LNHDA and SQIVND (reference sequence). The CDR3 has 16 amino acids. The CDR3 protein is CASSNRGTSGVGEQFF. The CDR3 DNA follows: TGTGCCAGTAGCAATAGAGGGACTAGCGGGGTTGGTGAGCAGTTCTTC.

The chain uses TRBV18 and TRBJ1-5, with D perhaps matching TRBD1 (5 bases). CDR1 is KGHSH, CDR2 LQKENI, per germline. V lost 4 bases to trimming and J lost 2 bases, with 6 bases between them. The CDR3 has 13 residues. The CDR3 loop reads CASSQGGNQPQHF. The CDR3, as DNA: TGTGCCAGCTCACAAGGGGGCAATCAGCCCCAGCATTTT.

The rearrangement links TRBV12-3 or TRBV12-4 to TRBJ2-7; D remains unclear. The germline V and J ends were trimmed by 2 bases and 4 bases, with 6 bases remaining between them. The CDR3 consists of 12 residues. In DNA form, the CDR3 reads TGTGCCAGCAGTTTACACATGTACGAGCAGTACTTC. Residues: CASSLHMYEQYF.

In DNA form, the CDR3 reads TGTGCCAGCAGCTTAACCGGGGGAGGTGGCGAGCAGTACTTC. Translated, it gives CASSLTGGGGEQYF. The chain joins TRBV7-3 to TRBJ2-7; TRBD2 is a possible D gene (6 bases). V lost 0 bases, J lost 6 bases, and 12 bases lay in between. This CDR3 contains 14 residues. Germline-derived CDR1 and CDR2 are SGHTA and FQGTGA. Full variable domain (rest looked up from reference TRBV7-3 and TRBJ2-7): GAGVSQTPSNKVTEKGKYVELRCDPISGHTALYWYRQSLGQGPEFLIYFQGTGAADDSGLPNDRFFAVRPEGSVSTLKIQRTERGDSAVYLCASSLTGGGGEQYFGPGTRLTVT.

The CDR3 DNA follows: TGTGCCAGCTCACGAGAGACGGGTTACGAGCAGTACTTC. This codes for CASSRETGYEQYF. V usage is TRBV18 and J usage is TRBJ2-7; no clear D. Trimming cost V 4 bases and J 4 bases, with 11 bases left between them. The CDR3 covers 13 residues. The germline CDR1 and CDR2 sequences are KGHSH and LQKENI.

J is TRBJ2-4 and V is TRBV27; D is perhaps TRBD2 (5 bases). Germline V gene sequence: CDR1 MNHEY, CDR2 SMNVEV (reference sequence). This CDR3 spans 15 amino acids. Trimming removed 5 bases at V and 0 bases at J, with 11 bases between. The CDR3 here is CASSPLARAKNIQYF. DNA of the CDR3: TGTGCCAGCAGTCCTCTAGCAAGAGCCAAAAACATTCAGTACTTC.

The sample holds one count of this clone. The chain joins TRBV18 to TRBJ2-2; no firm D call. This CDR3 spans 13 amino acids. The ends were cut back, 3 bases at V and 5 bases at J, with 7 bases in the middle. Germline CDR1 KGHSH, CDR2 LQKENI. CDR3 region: CASSPSSTGELFF. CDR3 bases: TGTGCCAGCTCACCTTCGAGTACCGGGGAGCTGTTTTTT.

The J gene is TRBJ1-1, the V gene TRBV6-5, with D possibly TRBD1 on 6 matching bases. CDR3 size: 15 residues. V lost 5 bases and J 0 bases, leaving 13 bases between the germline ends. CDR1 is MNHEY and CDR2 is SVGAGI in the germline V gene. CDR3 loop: CASSKSGVMNTEAFF. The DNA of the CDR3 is TGTGCCAGCAGTAAATCAGGGGTGATGAACACTGAAGCTTTCTTT.

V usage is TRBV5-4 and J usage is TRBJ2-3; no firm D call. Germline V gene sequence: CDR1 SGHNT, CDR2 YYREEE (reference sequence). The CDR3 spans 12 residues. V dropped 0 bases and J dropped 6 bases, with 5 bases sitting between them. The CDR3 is CASSLAKDTQYF. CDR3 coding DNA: TGTGCCAGCAGCTTGGCCAAGGATACGCAGTATTTT.

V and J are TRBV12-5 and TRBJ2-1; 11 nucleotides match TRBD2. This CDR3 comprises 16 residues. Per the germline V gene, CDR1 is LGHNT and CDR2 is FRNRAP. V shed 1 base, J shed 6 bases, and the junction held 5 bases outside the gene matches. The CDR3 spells CASGLGGTSGRNEQFF. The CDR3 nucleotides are TGTGCTAGTGGTTTGGGGGGGACTAGCGGTCGCAATGAGCAGTTCTTC.

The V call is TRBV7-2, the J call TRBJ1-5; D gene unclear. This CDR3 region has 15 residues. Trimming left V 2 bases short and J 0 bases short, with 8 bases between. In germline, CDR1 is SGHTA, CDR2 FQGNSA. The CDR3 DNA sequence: TGTGCCAGCAGCTTAAATGGGGTTAGCAATCAGCCCCAGCATTTT. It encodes CASSLNGVSNQPQHF.

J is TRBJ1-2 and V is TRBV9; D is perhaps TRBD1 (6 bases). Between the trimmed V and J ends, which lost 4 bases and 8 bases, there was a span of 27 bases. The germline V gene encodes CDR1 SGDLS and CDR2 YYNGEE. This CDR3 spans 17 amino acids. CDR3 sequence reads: CASSPHPSAGATYGYTF. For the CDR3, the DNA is TGTGCCAGCAGCCCACACCCCTCCGCAGGGGCAACGTACGGCTACACCTTC.

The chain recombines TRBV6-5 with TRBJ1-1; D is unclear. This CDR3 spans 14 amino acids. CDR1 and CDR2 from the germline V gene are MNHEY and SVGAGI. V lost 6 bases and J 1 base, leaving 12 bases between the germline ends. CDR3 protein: CASRRGGGNTEAFF. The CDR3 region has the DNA TGTGCCAGCAGGCGGGGTGGAGGGAACACTGAAGCTTTCTTT.

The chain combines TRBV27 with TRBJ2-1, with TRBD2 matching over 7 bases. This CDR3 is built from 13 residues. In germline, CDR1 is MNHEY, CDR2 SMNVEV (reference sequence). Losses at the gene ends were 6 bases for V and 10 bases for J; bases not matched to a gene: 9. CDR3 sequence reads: CASRATSRGEQFF. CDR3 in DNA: TGTGCCAGCAGGGCGACTAGCCGGGGGGAGCAGTTCTTC.

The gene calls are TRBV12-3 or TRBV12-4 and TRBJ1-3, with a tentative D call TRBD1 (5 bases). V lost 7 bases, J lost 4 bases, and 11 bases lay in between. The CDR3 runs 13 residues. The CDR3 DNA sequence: TGTGCCAGCAACCCACCAGGGGGAAACACCATATATTTT. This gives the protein CASNPPGGNTIYF.

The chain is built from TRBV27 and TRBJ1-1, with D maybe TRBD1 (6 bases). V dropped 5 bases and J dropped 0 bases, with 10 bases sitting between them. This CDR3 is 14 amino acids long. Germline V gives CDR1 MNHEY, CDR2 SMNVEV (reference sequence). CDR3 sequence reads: CASSQGTLNTEAFF. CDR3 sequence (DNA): TGTGCCAGCAGTCAGGGGACCCTGAACACTGAAGCTTTCTTT.

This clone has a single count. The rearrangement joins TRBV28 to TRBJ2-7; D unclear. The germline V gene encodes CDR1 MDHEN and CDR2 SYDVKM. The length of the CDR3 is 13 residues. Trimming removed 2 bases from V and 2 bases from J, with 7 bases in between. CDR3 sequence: CASSLGVAYEQYF. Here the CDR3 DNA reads TGTGCCAGCAGTTTAGGGGTAGCCTACGAGCAGTACTTC.

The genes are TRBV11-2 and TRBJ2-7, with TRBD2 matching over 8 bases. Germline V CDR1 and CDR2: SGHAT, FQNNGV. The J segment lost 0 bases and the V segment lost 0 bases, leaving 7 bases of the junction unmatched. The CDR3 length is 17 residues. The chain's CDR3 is CASSLDPTSGYSYEQYF. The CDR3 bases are TGTGCCAGCAGCTTAGATCCCACTAGCGGATACTCCTACGAGCAGTACTTC.

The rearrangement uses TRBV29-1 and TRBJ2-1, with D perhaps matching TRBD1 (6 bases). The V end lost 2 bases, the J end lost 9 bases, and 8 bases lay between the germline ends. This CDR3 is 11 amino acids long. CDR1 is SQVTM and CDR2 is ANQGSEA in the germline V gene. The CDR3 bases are TGCAGCGTTGAAAGAGGGGGTGAGCAGTTCTTC. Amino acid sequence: CSVERGGEQFF.

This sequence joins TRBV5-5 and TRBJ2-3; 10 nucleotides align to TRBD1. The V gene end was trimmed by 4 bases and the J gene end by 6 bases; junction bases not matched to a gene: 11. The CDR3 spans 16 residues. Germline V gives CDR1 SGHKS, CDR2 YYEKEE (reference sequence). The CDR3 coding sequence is TGTGCCAGCAGCGCAGGCCGGGACAGGGGTACGGATACGCAGTATTTT. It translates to CASSAGRDRGTDTQYF.

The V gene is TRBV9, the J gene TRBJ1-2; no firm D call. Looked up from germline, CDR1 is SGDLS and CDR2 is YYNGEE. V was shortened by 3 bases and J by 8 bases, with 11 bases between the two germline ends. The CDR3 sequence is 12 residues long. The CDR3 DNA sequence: TGTGCCAGCAGCGCTTCATCGAAGGGCTACACCTTC. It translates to CASSASSKGYTF.

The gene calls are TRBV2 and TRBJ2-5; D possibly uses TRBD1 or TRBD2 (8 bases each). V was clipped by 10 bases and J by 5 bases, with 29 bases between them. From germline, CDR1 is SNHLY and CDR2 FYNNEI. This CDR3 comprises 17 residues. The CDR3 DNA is TGTGCCACCACGGGGGGGGAAATGGGACAGGTTGCGGAGACCCAGTACTTC. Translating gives CATTGGEMGQVAETQYF. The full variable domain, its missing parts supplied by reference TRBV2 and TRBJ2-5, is EPEVTQTPSHQVTQMGQEVILRCVPISNHLYFYWYRQILGQKVEFLVSFYNNEISEKSEIFDDQFSVERPDGSNFTLKIRSTKLEDSAMYFCATTGGEMGQVAETQYFGPGTRLLVL.